The 22 T cell receptor beta chains in this list originate from one sample, sequenced in a study of cytomegalovirus exposure and HLA in healthy donors. PCR involved 60 Vbeta and 13 Jbeta primers. Clones were read by immunoSEQ multiplex PCR, and TCRdb kept only the in-frame ones, dropping some. The data contain 180,000 or so clones, around 78% of them singletons. The sequenced material came from PBMCs. Receptor source: a man between 18 and 35 years old in good health and CMV-seronegative.

The chain recombines TRBV27 with TRBJ1-2; possible D gene TRBD1, 5 bases. This CDR3 is built from 16 residues. V lost 5 bases and J 5 bases, leaving 21 bases between the germline ends. Germline V gives CDR1 MNHEY, CDR2 SMNVEV (reference sequence). CDR3 sequence: CASSPGGALHMYGYTF. CDR3 sequence (DNA): TGTGCCAGCAGTCCCGGGGGAGCTTTACACATGTATGGCTACACCTTC.

This clone showed up just once. V and J are TRBV9 and TRBJ1-1; no definite D call. Trimming took off 3 bases at V and 5 bases at J, with 17 bases between the two ends. In germline, CDR1 is SGDLS, CDR2 YYNGEE. CDR3 size: 15 residues. This CDR3 is CASSAWPKGGTEAFF. In DNA form, the CDR3 reads TGTGCCAGCAGCGCCTGGCCTAAGGGAGGGACTGAAGCTTTCTTT.

V is TRBV7-9 and J is TRBJ1-1, with a weak D call TRBD1 (5 bases). CDR1 and CDR2 (germline): SEHNR, FQNEAQ (reference sequence). This CDR3 contains 16 residues. Between the trimmed V and J ends, which lost 5 bases and 0 bases, there was a span of 16 bases. The CDR3 loop reads CASSPRGPTVNTEAFF. The DNA for the CDR3 is TGTGCCAGCAGCCCCCGAGGCCCGACAGTGAACACTGAAGCTTTCTTT.

This clone was seen more than once but under ten times. The rearrangement links TRBV5-4 to TRBJ1-1, with D unresolved. The ends were cut back, 5 bases at V and 6 bases at J, with 14 bases in the middle. Germline values: CDR1 SGHNT, CDR2 YYREEE (reference sequence). This CDR3 has 13 residues. The CDR3 DNA sequence: TGTGCCAGCAGTTCGGTTGCTTCGCCTGAAGCTTTCTTT. Its translation is CASSSVASPEAFF.

V is TRBV6-5 and J is TRBJ2-7; D may be TRBD1 (6 bases). V lost 0 bases, J lost 2 bases, and 14 bases lay in between. The CDR3 is made up of 16 amino acids. Germline V gene lookup returns CDR1 MNHEY and CDR2 SVGAGI. The CDR3 DNA sequence: TGTGCCAGCAGTTACTCGACCGGGGCAGGGGCCTACGAGCAGTACTTC. Its protein is CASSYSTGAGAYEQYF.

The gene calls are TRBV5-1 and TRBJ2-7; perhaps TRBD1 as D (6 bases). The CDR3 totals 14 residues. Trimming left V 0 bases short and J 5 bases short, with 12 bases between. CDR1 SGHRS and CDR2 YFSETQ come from the germline V gene. CDR3 sequence reads: CASSLGQDPNEQYF. CDR3 nucleotide sequence: TGCGCCAGCAGCTTGGGACAGGACCCTAACGAGCAGTACTTC.

The V gene is TRBV28, the J gene TRBJ1-2; the D is unclear. Trimming cost V 6 bases and J 8 bases, with 19 bases left between them. Germline CDR1 reads MDHEN; CDR2 reads SYDVKM. The CDR3 has 14 amino acids. The CDR3 coding sequence is TGTGCCAGCAGAACACCCGTAGAGGGCTTAGGCTACACCTTC. This codes for CASRTPVEGLGYTF.

CDR3 DNA sequence: TGTGCCAGTAGTATAGTGAGCGGGGGGCCACCTATGTTCTTC. Protein sequence: CASSIVSGGPPMFF. The genes are TRBV19 and TRBJ2-1; 9 positions agree with TRBD2. Trimming cost V 1 base and J 15 bases; bases outside gene matches: 10. The germline V gene has CDR1 LNHDA and CDR2 SQIVND (reference sequence). CDR3 length equals 14 residues.

The rearrangement uses TRBV10-3 and TRBJ2-7; weak D call: TRBD2 (6 bases). CDR1 ENHRY and CDR2 SYGVKD come from the germline V gene. The CDR3 sequence is 12 residues long. Trimming shortened V by 0 bases and J by 12 bases, and 12 bases separated the two germline ends. CDR3 sequence reads: CAISESRRVGYF. The CDR3 DNA reads as TGTGCCATCAGTGAGTCGAGGAGGGTGGGGTACTTC.

This chain joins TRBV27 and TRBJ2-7, with D possibly TRBD2 on 5 matching bases. Trimming took 5 bases from V and 4 from J, leaving 21 bases between them. Germline V gene lookup returns CDR1 MNHEY and CDR2 SMNVEV (reference sequence). The CDR3 totals 16 residues. The CDR3 loop reads CASSPPRRGNTYEQYF. The CDR3 DNA reads as TGTGCCAGCAGTCCCCCCCGACGAGGGAATACTTACGAGCAGTACTTC.

This chain joins TRBV18 and TRBJ2-7, with D maybe TRBD1 (6 bases). Trimming removed 3 bases from V and 4 bases from J, with 10 bases in between. This CDR3 is 13 amino acids long. Germline values: CDR1 KGHSH, CDR2 LQKENI. This CDR3 is CASSPGQLYEQYF. The CDR3 nucleotides read TGTGCCAGCTCACCCGGACAGCTATACGAGCAGTACTTC.

The chain has TRBV7-2 and TRBJ2-1; the match to TRBD2 covers 9 bases. With V trimmed by 5 bases and J by 1 base, 6 bases remained unmatched. Per the germline V gene, CDR1 is SGHTA and CDR2 is FQGNSA. The CDR3 has 16 amino acids. The CDR3 loop reads CASSLSSGMSYNEQFF. In DNA form, the CDR3 reads TGTGCCAGCAGCCTCTCTAGCGGGATGTCCTACAATGAGCAGTTCTTC.

The chain recombines TRBV10-1 with TRBJ2-3, with 10 bases aligning to TRBD2. This CDR3 has 16 residues. The J segment lost 5 bases and the V segment lost 4 bases, leaving 9 bases of the junction unmatched. The germline gives CDR1 WNHNN, CDR2 SYGVQD (reference sequence). The CDR3 protein is CASSATWSGRGDTQYF. In DNA, the CDR3 is TGCGCCAGCAGTGCGACTTGGAGCGGGAGGGGAGATACGCAGTATTTT.

The chain employs TRBV9 and TRBJ2-3; D is ambiguous. CDR3 length equals 13 residues. Trimming took 3 bases from V and 6 from J, leaving 11 bases between them. Germline lookup yields CDR1 SGDLS and CDR2 YYNGEE. In DNA form, the CDR3 reads TGTGCCAGCAGCGGCAGTGCTCCGGATACGCAGTATTTT. This codes for CASSGSAPDTQYF.

J is TRBJ2-7 and V is TRBV5-1; 8 bases align to TRBD2. The CDR3 consists of 16 residues. Germline trimming cut 4 bases from V and 0 bases from J; bases unmatched to any gene: 9. Germline CDR1 reads SGHRS; CDR2 reads YFSETQ. CDR3 protein: CASSPGLAPSSYEQYF. CDR3 bases: TGCGCCAGCAGCCCAGGACTAGCTCCGAGCTCCTACGAGCAGTACTTC. Complete variable domain (other parts from reference TRBV5-1 and TRBJ2-7): KAGVTQTPRYLIKTRGQQVTLSCSPISGHRSVSWYQQTPGQGLQFLFEYFSETQRNKGNFPGRFSGRQFSNSRSEMNVSTLELGDSALYLCASSPGLAPSSYEQYFGPGTRLTVT.

V gene TRBV19 combines with J gene TRBJ2-5; 7 positions match TRBD2. The length of the CDR3 is 14 residues. CDR1 LNHDA and CDR2 SQIVND come from the germline V gene (reference sequence). The J segment lost 1 base and the V segment lost 6 bases, leaving 5 bases of the junction unmatched. The DNA for the CDR3 is TGTGCCAGTAGGGCGGGAGCACTCCAAGAGACCCAGTACTTC. The encoded protein is CASRAGALQETQYF.

The chain is built from TRBV7-9 and TRBJ1-1; TRBD1 matches at 7 bases. The CDR3 extends over 14 amino acids. Unmatched junction bases numbered 1, after V lost 3 bases and J lost 0 bases. Germline loops: CDR1 SEHNR, CDR2 FQNEAQ (reference sequence). The CDR3 DNA reads as TGTGCCAGCAGCTTCGGACAGGTGAACACTGAAGCTTTCTTT. Translating gives CASSFGQVNTEAFF.

In nucleotides, the CDR3 is TGTGCCAGCAGAGAACGGGAGGGCGTCCACAATGAGCAGTTCTTC. Protein sequence: CASREREGVHNEQFF. This chain uses TRBV2 with TRBJ2-1, with 8 nucleotides matching TRBD2. The length of the CDR3 is 15 residues. Germline V CDR1 and CDR2: SNHLY, FYNNEI. Unmatched junction bases numbered 9, after V lost 6 bases and J lost 5 bases. Full variable domain (missing parts from reference TRBV2 and TRBJ2-1): EPEVTQTPSHQVTQMGQEVILRCVPISNHLYFYWYRQILGQKVEFLVSFYNNEISEKSEIFDDQFSVERPDGSNFTLKIRSTKLEDSAMYFCASREREGVHNEQFFGPGTRLTVL.

This clone was seen only once. In DNA, the CDR3 is TGTGCCAGCACCCCAGGGAACACCCTAGAAGCTTTCTTT. Translating gives CASTPGNTLEAFF. The J gene is TRBJ1-1, the V gene TRBV9; weak D call: TRBD1 (5 bases). Trimming left V 6 bases short and J 8 bases short, with 17 bases between. The length of the CDR3 is 13 residues. Per the germline V gene, CDR1 is SGDLS and CDR2 is YYNGEE.

The chain is built from TRBV29-1 and TRBJ1-1; tentatively, D is TRBD1 (6 bases). This CDR3 has 14 residues. Germline lookup yields CDR1 SQVTM and CDR2 ANQGSEA. Between the trimmed V and J ends, which lost 3 bases and 1 base, there was a span of 12 bases. The CDR3 coding sequence is TGCAGCGTTGACGGTGCAGGGGCGAACACTGAAGCTTTCTTT. Translating it yields CSVDGAGANTEAFF.

This clone showed up just once. The chain has TRBV4-2 and TRBJ2-1, with TRBD2 as a possible D gene (7 bases). Per the germline V gene, CDR1 is LGHNA and CDR2 is YNFKEQ. CDR3 length: 16 amino acids. Trimming removed 0 bases from V and 7 bases from J, with 16 bases in between. The CDR3 DNA sequence: TGTGCCAGCAGCCAAGAATTGGGGAGGGGGGGGAATGAGCAGTTCTTC. Protein: CASSQELGRGGNEQFF.

J is TRBJ1-3 and V is TRBV6-6; a possible D gene is TRBD1 (6 bases). Germline V gene data show CDR1 as MNHNY and CDR2 as SVGAGI (reference sequence). Trimming removed 6 bases from V and 1 base from J, with 10 bases in between. The CDR3 is made up of 14 amino acids. Written as DNA, the CDR3 is TGTGCCAGCAGACCCACAGGGTCTGGAAACACCATATATTTT. Protein sequence: CASRPTGSGNTIYF.